The rows below give T cell receptor beta chains drawn from one sample of a study of OX40 agonist ivuxolimab in advanced cancers. Produced via immunoSEQ multiplex PCR; TCRdb's table is partial and in-frame only. The sample holds 60,000 to 65,000 clones, about four fifths seen once. This specimen consisted of CD4+ or CD8+ T cells sorted from blood, obtained in a trial of the OX40 agonist ivuxolimab. The receptors originated from an adult with an advanced solid tumor such as melanoma, head and neck, liver or kidney cancer. The CDR3 runs from the conserved cysteine through the conserved F or W. D genes are given only for firm matches. Only some rows state a clone size, as once, few, many or a class for expanded clones.

cdr3_nt cdr3_aa j_call d_call v_call clone_size
TGTGCCAGCAGCTTAGGTCGGGCAGATACGCAGTATTTT CASSLGRADTQYF TRBJ2-3 NA TRBV5-6 NA
TGTGCCAGCAGTGTCCTGGGACAACATGGCTACACCTTC CASSVLGQHGYTF TRBJ1-2 NA TRBV2 NA
TGTGCCAGCAGTGAGTCTTGGACAGGCGGTACAGATACGCAGTATTTT CASSESWTGGTDTQYF TRBJ2-3 TRBD1 TRBV2 NA
TGTGCCAGCAGCTCGGCCGGGAAAGAACTTTACAATGAGCAGTTCTTC CASSSAGKELYNEQFF TRBJ2-1 NA TRBV5-4 NA
TGTGCCAGCAGGGCCGCCGGGTTCCTCTACGAGCAGTACTTC CASRAAGFLYEQYF TRBJ2-7 NA TRBV27 NA
TGTGCCAGCAGCATAGGCACGGGGGTCCCTGAAGCTTTCTTT CASSIGTGVPEAFF TRBJ1-1 NA TRBV9 NA
TGTGCCAGCAGCTTCGCGGAGGGGACGCATGCCTACGAGCAGTACTTC CASSFAEGTHAYEQYF TRBJ2-7 NA TRBV7-9 NA
TGTGCCAGCAGCTTAGGCGGGGGAGGCGGGGAGCTGTTTTTT CASSLGGGGGELFF TRBJ2-2 TRBD2 TRBV11-3 NA
TGTGCCACCCACGAGAGACTAGCGGGAGATACGCAGTATTTT CATHERLAGDTQYF TRBJ2-3 TRBD2 TRBV15 NA
TGTGCCAGCAGCACCAAGTTAATATACGAGCAGTACTTC CASSTKLIYEQYF TRBJ2-7 NA TRBV2 NA
TGCGCCAGCAGTCAGGATACTAGCGGGAGTGGCGATACGCAGTATTTT CASSQDTSGSGDTQYF TRBJ2-3 TRBD2 TRBV4-1 NA
TGTGCCAGCAGCCCCTGGACGGCGGGAGGAGTAGATACGCAGTATTTT CASSPWTAGGVDTQYF TRBJ2-3 TRBD2 TRBV7-3 NA
TGTGCCAGCAGCCCGACTGGTGGGATAAGGGACAATGAGCAGTTCTTC CASSPTGGIRDNEQFF TRBJ2-1 NA TRBV9 NA
TGTGCCAGCAGTCGTAGGTCTCTCACTGGGGATACGCAGTATTTT CASSRRSLTGDTQYF TRBJ2-3 NA TRBV9 NA
TGTGCCAGCACCCCGAAGGCCCCCCTTGTTAGCTCCTACAATGAGCAGTTCTTC CASTPKAPLVSSYNEQFF TRBJ2-1 NA TRBV7-2 NA
TGCGCCAGCAGCCAAGAGGGGGGTGGGAACATTCAGTACTTC CASSQEGGGNIQYF TRBJ2-4 NA TRBV4-1 NA
TGCAGTGCCCTACGGGTTGGCTACACCTTC CSALRVGYTF TRBJ1-2 NA TRBV20-1 few
TGTGCCAGCAGTGTTACAGGGGGTCGAATTGGCAATGAGCAGTTCTTC CASSVTGGRIGNEQFF TRBJ2-1 TRBD1 TRBV27 NA
TGTGCCAGTACTAAGGGGGGGGCGGGCACCGGGGAGCTGTTTTTT CASTKGGAGTGELFF TRBJ2-2 NA TRBV19 NA
TGTGCCTGGAAATCGAAGGGGGGAGAGACCCAGTACTTC CAWKSKGGETQYF TRBJ2-5 NA TRBV30 NA
TGTGCCAGCAGCGCGCAGGGGGCGATAGGCTACACCTTC CASSAQGAIGYTF TRBJ1-2 TRBD1 TRBV7-2 NA
TGTGCCAGCAGTTTTGAAACGGGTGGGGCCAACGTCCTGACTTTC CASSFETGGANVLTF TRBJ2-6 NA TRBV27 NA
TGCAGCGTTCGTGCGGAGAGGGAGGCCTACAATGAGCAGTTCTTC CSVRAEREAYNEQFF TRBJ2-1 NA TRBV29-1 NA
TGTGCCAGCAGCTGGGGACAGATCCAAGAGACCCAGTACTTC CASSWGQIQETQYF TRBJ2-5 TRBD1 TRBV7-2 NA
TGTGCCAGCAGCTTTAGCGGGGACTCCTACAATGAGCAGTTCTTC CASSFSGDSYNEQFF TRBJ2-1 TRBD2 TRBV5-4 once
TGTGCCAGCAGTTACTCGGTGGGGGCGAGCAATCAGCCCCAGCATTTT CASSYSVGASNQPQHF TRBJ1-5 NA TRBV6-6 NA
TGTGCCAGCAGTCCATCGGGAGAACCCTACAATGAGCAGTTCTTC CASSPSGEPYNEQFF TRBJ2-1 NA TRBV6-4 NA
TGTGCCAGCAGTCCTGTGGGGGGGCAGGAGCAGTACTTC CASSPVGGQEQYF TRBJ2-7 NA TRBV7-3 NA
TGTGCCAGCAGCCGTGGTGGGTCCTATGGCTACACCTTC CASSRGGSYGYTF TRBJ1-2 NA TRBV7-9 NA
TGTGCCATCAGTGCCGCTAGCGGGAGAGGACGAGATTACAATGAGCAGTTCTTC CAISAASGRGRDYNEQFF TRBJ2-1 TRBD2 TRBV10-3 NA
TGTGCCAGCAGTCGACTAGCGGGAGGGACCGGGGAGCTGTTTTTT CASSRLAGGTGELFF TRBJ2-2 TRBD2 TRBV11-3 NA
TGCGCCAGCAGCTTATTTTCCAGGGGGAGAACAGATACGCAGTATTTT CASSLFSRGRTDTQYF TRBJ2-3 TRBD1 TRBV5-1 NA
TGTGCCAGCAGTGGCTGGTCGCGGTTAACTAATGAAAAACTGTTTTTT CASSGWSRLTNEKLFF TRBJ1-4 NA TRBV2 NA
TGTGCCAGCAGCTTAGCGCTGAGGACAGGACGATACGAGCAGTACTTC CASSLALRTGRYEQYF TRBJ2-7 TRBD1 TRBV7-9 NA
TGTGCCAGCAGCGTAACAGGGGAGGGCACTGAAGCTTTCTTT CASSVTGEGTEAFF TRBJ1-1 TRBD1 TRBV7-3 NA
TGTGCCTTAAGTGGTGGAGGCAATCAGCCCCAGCATTTT CALSGGGNQPQHF TRBJ1-5 NA TRBV28 NA
TGTGCCAGCAGCCACTACCGGGGGAGGGGGCCTCGCGAGCAGTACTTC CASSHYRGRGPREQYF TRBJ2-7 NA TRBV11-2 NA
TGTGCCACCGCCCCGGGGGAGGGTGGCTACACCTTC CATAPGEGGYTF TRBJ1-2 NA TRBV10-3 NA
TGTGCCAGCAGTTTGACGGGGTTCGGGGCAGATACGCAGTATTTT CASSLTGFGADTQYF TRBJ2-3 NA TRBV6-5 once
TGTGCTAGTGGTTTTACCGGGGAGCTGTTTTTT CASGFTGELFF TRBJ2-2 NA TRBV12-5 NA
TGTGCCAGCAGTTATGGCATGGACTACGAGCAGTACTTC CASSYGMDYEQYF TRBJ2-7 NA TRBV27 NA
TGTGCCAGCAGCCACGGGGCCCGTTTGGAGCAGTACTTC CASSHGARLEQYF TRBJ2-7 NA TRBV11-3 NA
TGTGCCAGCAGGTTAGACAGGGGTGCGAAGTTCTTC CASRLDRGAKFF TRBJ2-1 TRBD1 TRBV2 NA
TGTGCCAGTAGTCTCACCCGGACAGTCACCTACGAGCAGTACTTC CASSLTRTVTYEQYF TRBJ2-7 NA TRBV19 once
TGTGCCAGCAGCTTGGGGGGACAGGGCGAGCAGTACTTC CASSLGGQGEQYF TRBJ2-7 TRBD1 TRBV5-4 NA